Each of the 22 T cell receptor beta chains below was sequenced from the same sample in a study of metastatic and nonmetastatic thyroid tumors. TCRdb redid the clone calls on the PCR reads using MiXCR. This sample yields about 92,000 clones, of which 15% are seen a single time; 3% to 4.5% belongs to the top ten. No treatment of any kind had been given to any patient before thyroid surgery. The sample comprised blood. The receptors originated from a female donor with papillary thyroid cancer or a benign thyroid nodule (not recorded which). Some clones in this sample may be carry-over from other donors' samples.

This clone was counted ten times or more. Distinct nucleotide sequences in the sample also encode this CDR3. The chain carries TRBV6-2 or TRBV6-3 and TRBJ2-2; a weak D match, TRBD2 (5 bases). V lost 7 bases, J lost 0 bases, and 12 bases lay in between. This CDR3 spans 15 amino acids. In germline, CDR1 is MNHEY, CDR2 SVGEGT. The CDR3 spells CASTTRVANTGELFF. The CDR3 nucleotides are TGTGCCAGCACGACGAGGGTGGCGAACACCGGGGAGCTGTTTTTT.

This clone was counted at least ten times. The CDR3 region has the DNA TGTGCCAGCAGCCAAGATGCGGGGGGAGATACGCAGTATTTT. It encodes CASSQDAGGDTQYF. The chain couples TRBV4-2 to TRBJ2-3; 8 bases fit TRBD2. The trim removed 0 bases at V and 5 bases at J, leaving 1 base unmatched. CDR1 is LGHNA and CDR2 is YNFKEQ in the germline V gene. CDR3 length: 14 residues.

This clone occurred once. J is TRBJ2-2 and V is TRBV20-1; 9 bases are shared with TRBD2. The V gene's germline CDR1 is DFQATT and CDR2 SNEGSKA (reference sequence). The V gene end was trimmed by 5 bases and the J gene end by 1 base; junction bases not matched to a gene: 2. CDR3 length equals 14 residues. The DNA for the CDR3 is TGCAGTGCTTGGACTAGCGAGAACACCGGGGAGCTGTTTTTT. The encoded protein is CSAWTSENTGELFF.

Worth noting for this clone: A much more abundant neighbour one base away suggests this may be a read error. This chain joins TRBV7-8 and TRBJ2-7, with a tentative D call TRBD1 (5 bases). The CDR3 is made up of 14 amino acids. CDR1 is SGHVS and CDR2 is FQNEAQ in the germline V gene. V shed 2 bases and J shed 3 bases, with 11 bases lying between them. The CDR3 region is CASSLSPGIYEQYF. The CDR3 DNA reads TGTGCCAGCAGCTTATCTCCAGGGATCTACGAGCAGTACTTC.

Many counts were recorded for this clone. The chain employs TRBV27 and TRBJ1-6; D is ambiguous. V was pared by 5 bases and J by 10 bases, with 15 bases between. The CDR3 contains 14 residues. The germline V gene encodes CDR1 MNHEY and CDR2 SMNVEV (reference sequence). CDR3 nucleotide sequence: TGTGCCAGCAGTCAGGTAGGTGGAGGGTCACCCCTCCACTTT. Translation: CASSQVGGGSPLHF.

This clone was picked up many times. V is TRBV2 and J is TRBJ2-3; TRBD2 matches 11 bases. The CDR3 covers 15 residues. Trimming at V came to 4 bases and at J to 3 bases, leaving 3 bases not matched to a gene. Germline CDR1 reads SNHLY; CDR2 reads FYNNEI. The CDR3 DNA reads as TGTGCCAGCAGTGGGGCTAGCGGGGGGACAGATACGCAGTATTTT. Protein product: CASSGASGGTDTQYF.

The table lists this clone with a few counts. The chain couples TRBV6-1 to TRBJ1-2; 8 bases line up with TRBD1. The germline gives CDR1 MNHNS, CDR2 SASEGT. Losses at the gene ends were 4 bases for V and 6 bases for J; bases not matched to a gene: 13. The CDR3 extends over 16 amino acids. The CDR3 reads CASSAATGVQYHGYTF. CDR3 DNA sequence: TGTGCCAGCAGTGCCGCGACAGGGGTACAGTACCATGGCTACACCTTC.

This clone came up many times. Other DNA sequences of this sample code for an identical CDR3. The chain joins TRBV20-1 to TRBJ2-7; D is unclear. The CDR3 is 13 residues long. The germline V and J ends were trimmed by 3 bases and 1 base, with 10 bases remaining between them. In germline, CDR1 is DFQATT, CDR2 SNEGSKA (reference sequence). The DNA of the CDR3 is TGCAGTGCTAGGGCGGCCGCATCCTACGAGCAGTACTTC. It encodes CSARAAASYEQYF.

The table lists this clone with many counts. This chain uses TRBV19 with TRBJ1-2; no definite D call. Germline V lookup: CDR1 LNHDA, CDR2 SQIVND (reference sequence). The CDR3 has 12 amino acids. V lost 3 bases and J 2 bases, leaving 4 bases between the germline ends. The CDR3 region is CASSMKNYGYTF. Here the CDR3 DNA reads TGTGCCAGTAGTATGAAAAACTATGGCTACACCTTC.

For this clone: A much more abundant neighbour one base away suggests this may be a read error. This chain uses TRBV6-4 with TRBJ1-1, with D uncertain. Between the trimmed V and J ends, which lost 1 base and 1 base, there was a span of 10 bases. Looked up from germline, CDR1 is MRHNA and CDR2 is SNTAGT. The length of the CDR3 is 15 residues. CDR3 DNA: TGTGCCAGCAGTGACTTATCGACATGGAACACTGAAGCTTTCTTT. This sequence encodes CASSDLSTWNTEAFF.

This clone was observed at least ten times. This rearrangement joins TRBV28 to TRBJ1-1; D is unresolved. V was cut by 2 bases and J by 3 bases, with 7 bases left in between. The CDR3 is 13 residues long. Germline lookup yields CDR1 MDHEN and CDR2 SYDVKM. The CDR3 reads CASSLGEDTEAFF. The CDR3 bases are TGTGCCAGCAGTTTAGGGGAGGACACTGAAGCTTTCTTT.

In its sample, this clone was seen many times. The chain carries TRBV7-6 and TRBJ1-4; a weak D match, TRBD1 (6 bases). The germline V and J ends were trimmed by 1 base and 7 bases, with 13 bases remaining between them. This CDR3 comprises 15 residues. Germline V CDR1 and CDR2: SGHVS, FNYEAQ. The CDR3 DNA is TGTGCCAGCAGCTTAGGGGGGGCAGAAAGTGAAAAACTGTTTTTT. The encoded protein is CASSLGGAESEKLFF.

This clone was seen repeatedly, ten times or more. V usage is TRBV6-1 and J usage is TRBJ1-3, with TRBD1 as a possible D gene (6 bases). V was pared by 5 bases and J by 0 bases, with 11 bases between. This CDR3 spans 15 amino acids. Germline V gene lookup returns CDR1 MNHNS and CDR2 SASEGT. Here the CDR3 reads CASSPQGHSGNTIYF. The CDR3 nucleotides are TGTGCCAGCAGTCCTCAGGGGCACTCTGGAAACACCATATATTTT.

With regard to this clone: This could be a read error, since a much larger clone is one nucleotide away. The chain carries TRBV9 and TRBJ2-2; no clear D. Trimming left V 4 bases short and J 1 base short, with 11 bases between. The CDR3 runs 15 residues. In germline, CDR1 is SGDLS, CDR2 YYNGEE. CDR3 DNA: TGTGCCAGCAGCTTCGGCCATAAGAACACCGGGGAGCTGTTTTTT. This gives the protein CASSFGHKNTGELFF.

This clone has ten or more counts. Distinct nucleotide sequences in the sample also encode this CDR3. The J gene is TRBJ1-5, the V gene TRBV6-1; D uncertain. The CDR3 is 13 residues long. The V gene's germline CDR1 is MNHNS and CDR2 SASEGT. Trimming shortened V by 4 bases and J by 5 bases, and 9 bases separated the two germline ends. The CDR3 spells CASSAHGDQPQHF. The CDR3 DNA reads TGTGCCAGCAGTGCCCACGGTGATCAGCCCCAGCATTTT.

Of note for this clone: A read error may be the cause here, since a much bigger clone is one base away. Additional DNA sequences in this sample encode the identical CDR3. The chain has TRBV29-1 and TRBJ2-5; 8 bases line up with TRBD2. The CDR3 length is 14 residues. Germline V gene data show CDR1 as SQVTM and CDR2 as ANQGSEA. The CDR3 DNA reads as TGCAGTGTCTCGGGACTAGGGAGGCTGGAGACCCAGTACTTC. Translation: CSVSGLGRLETQYF.

There are many counts of this clone. The chain has TRBV6-1 and TRBJ1-6; D is uncertain. Trimming removed 6 bases from V and 0 bases from J, with 9 bases in between. CDR1 and CDR2 from the germline V gene are MNHNS and SASEGT. CDR3 length equals 15 residues. This chain's CDR3 is CASSYKSSYNSPLHF. In DNA form, the CDR3 reads TGTGCCAGCAGCTACAAGAGCTCCTATAATTCACCCCTCCACTTT.

Points on this clone: One end of the junction varies from germline; a read error may be responsible. The chain joins TRBV30 to TRBJ1-3; D call uncertain. Germline V CDR1 and CDR2: GTSNPN, SVGIG (reference sequence). The CDR3 is 11 residues long. CDR3 nucleotide sequence: TGTGCCTGTAGTGTTCAGTACACCATATATTTT. It is translated as CACSVQYTIYF.

This clone was detected ten times or more. The chain carries TRBV4-2 and TRBJ2-7, with a weak D call TRBD2 (6 bases). The CDR3 extends over 16 amino acids. Germline CDR1 is LGHNA and CDR2 is YNFKEQ. V was shortened by 4 bases and J by 5 bases, with 21 bases between the two germline ends. The CDR3 bases are TGTGCCAGCAGCCTGGAATTTGCCACCCCGGGGGACGAGCAGTACTTC. It yields the protein CASSLEFATPGDEQYF.

This clone was seen at least ten times. The chain carries TRBV20-1 and TRBJ2-3; TRBD2 matches 10 bases. Losses at the gene ends were 0 bases for V and 0 bases for J; bases not matched to a gene: 6. From germline, CDR1 is DFQATT and CDR2 SNEGSKA (reference sequence). The CDR3 is made up of 17 amino acids. DNA of the CDR3: TGCAGTGCTAGAGATCCGAGCGGGGGGGCTAGCACAGATACGCAGTATTTT. As protein: CSARDPSGGASTDTQYF.

A word on this clone: A much larger clone sits a single nucleotide away, making a read error possible. The J gene is TRBJ2-2, the V gene TRBV4-2, with 9 bases identical to TRBD1. CDR3 size: 16 residues. The trim removed 3 bases at V and 6 bases at J, leaving 8 bases unmatched. Germline assignment: CDR1 LGHNA and CDR2 YNFKEQ. CDR3 protein: CASSHDRGALSGELFF. The CDR3 coding sequence is TGTGCCAGCAGCCATGACAGGGGGGCCCTGTCCGGGGAGCTGTTTTTT.

This clone was counted at least ten times. The rearrangement joins TRBV14 to TRBJ1-6; unclear D gene. The V end lost 0 bases, the J end lost 10 bases, and 10 bases lay between the germline ends. CDR3 length: 14 amino acids. Germline V gene lookup returns CDR1 SGHDN and CDR2 FVKESK. The CDR3 DNA is TGTGCCAGCAGCCAAGACCGGGTCCGGTCACCCCTCCACTTT. Its protein is CASSQDRVRSPLHF.